This T cell receptor (beta chain) appears in the sequencing data of a study of TIL therapy for anti-PD-1-resistant metastatic lung cancer. Looking at the study overall: Patients had a median age of approximately 50 years (range about 35-75).

Time point denoted: pre-treatment sample, taken before nivolumab and TIL therapy. Study-wide points: After infusion, TIL clonotypes partly replaced peripheral T cells and declined over months.

The CDR3 has 15 residues. Germline V lookup: CDR1 MNHEY, CDR2 SMNVEV (reference sequence). J lost 0 bases, V lost 6 bases, and 5 bases had no gene match. This was the immunoSEQ v3 assay. The protocol was immunoSEQ multiplex PCR, while the TCRdb copy is restricted to in-frame clones and leaves out a portion. The sample carries about 20,000 clones, over 70% recorded once. Remarks on this clone: Its antigen is unidentified. Other DNA sequences in the sample encode the same CDR3.

The source was blood, collected at baseline. The rearrangement joins TRBV27 to TRBJ2-1; 7 nucleotides align to TRBD2. The origin of this receptor is a person aged 25-79 years with non-small cell lung cancer. The CDR3 here is CASRLGGSSYNEQFF. The CDR3 DNA is TGTGCCAGCAGATTGGGGGGGAGCTCCTACAATGAGCAGTTCTTC.